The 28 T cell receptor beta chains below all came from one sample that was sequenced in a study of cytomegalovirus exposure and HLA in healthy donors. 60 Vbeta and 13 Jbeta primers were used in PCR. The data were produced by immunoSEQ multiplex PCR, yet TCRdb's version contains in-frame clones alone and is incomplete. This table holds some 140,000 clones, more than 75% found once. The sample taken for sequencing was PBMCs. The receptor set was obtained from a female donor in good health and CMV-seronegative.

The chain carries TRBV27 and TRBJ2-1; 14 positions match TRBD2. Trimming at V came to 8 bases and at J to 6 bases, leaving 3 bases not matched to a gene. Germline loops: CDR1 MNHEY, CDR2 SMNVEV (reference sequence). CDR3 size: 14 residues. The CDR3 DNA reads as TGTGCCAGCCGGACTAGCGGGGGGCCCAATGAGCAGTTCTTC. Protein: CASRTSGGPNEQFF.

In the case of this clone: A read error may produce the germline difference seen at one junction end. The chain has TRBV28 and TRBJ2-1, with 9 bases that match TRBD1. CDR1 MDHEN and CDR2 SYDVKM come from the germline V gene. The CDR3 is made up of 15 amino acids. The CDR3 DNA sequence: TGTGCCAGCAGTTTATCAGGGACAGGGCTCCCCCGGAGAATCTTC. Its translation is CASSLSGTGLPRRIF.

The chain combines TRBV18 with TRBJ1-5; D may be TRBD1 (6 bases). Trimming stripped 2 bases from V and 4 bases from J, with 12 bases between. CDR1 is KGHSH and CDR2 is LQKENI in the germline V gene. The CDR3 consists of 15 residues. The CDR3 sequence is CASSPTYDRNQPQHF. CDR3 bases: TGTGCCAGCTCACCAACCTACGACAGGAATCAGCCCCAGCATTTT.

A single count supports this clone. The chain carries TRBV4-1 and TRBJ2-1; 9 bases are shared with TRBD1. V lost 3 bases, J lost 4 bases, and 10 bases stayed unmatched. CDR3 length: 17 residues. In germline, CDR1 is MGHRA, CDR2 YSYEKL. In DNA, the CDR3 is TGCGCCAGCAGCCAGGCCCGGACAGGGGATGGGTACAATGAGCAGTTCTTC. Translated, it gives CASSQARTGDGYNEQFF.

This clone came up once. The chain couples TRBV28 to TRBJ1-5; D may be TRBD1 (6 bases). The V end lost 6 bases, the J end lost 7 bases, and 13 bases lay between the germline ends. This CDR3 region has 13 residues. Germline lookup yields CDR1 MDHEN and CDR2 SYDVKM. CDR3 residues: CASSPDSLQPQHF. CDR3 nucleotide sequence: TGTGCCAGCAGCCCGGACAGCCTACAGCCCCAGCATTTT.

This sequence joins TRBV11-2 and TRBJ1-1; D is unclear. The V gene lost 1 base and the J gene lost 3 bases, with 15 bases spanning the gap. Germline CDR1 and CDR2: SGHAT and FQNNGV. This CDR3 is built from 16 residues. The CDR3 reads CASSLGVVAADTEAFF. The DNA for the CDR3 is TGTGCCAGCAGCTTAGGAGTGGTAGCAGCTGACACTGAAGCTTTCTTT.

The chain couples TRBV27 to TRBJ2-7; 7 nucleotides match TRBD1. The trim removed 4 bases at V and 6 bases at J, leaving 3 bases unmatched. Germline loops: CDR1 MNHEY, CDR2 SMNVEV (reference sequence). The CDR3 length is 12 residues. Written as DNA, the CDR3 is TGTGCCAGCAGTTCACAGGGGCGCGAGCAGTACTTC. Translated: CASSSQGREQYF.

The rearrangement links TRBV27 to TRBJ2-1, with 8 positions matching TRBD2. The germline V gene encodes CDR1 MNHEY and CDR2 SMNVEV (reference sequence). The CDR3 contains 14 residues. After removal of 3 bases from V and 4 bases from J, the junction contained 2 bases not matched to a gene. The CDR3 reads CASSFGGRYNEQFF. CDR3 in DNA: TGTGCCAGCAGTTTCGGCGGGAGGTACAATGAGCAGTTCTTC.

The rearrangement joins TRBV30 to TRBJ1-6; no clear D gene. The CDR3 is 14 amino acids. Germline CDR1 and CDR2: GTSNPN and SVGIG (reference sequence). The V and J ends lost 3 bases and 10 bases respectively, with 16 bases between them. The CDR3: CAWRGSGNLSPLHF. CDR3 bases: TGTGCCTGGAGAGGATCCGGGAATCTCTCACCCCTCCACTTT.

The CDR3 DNA sequence: TGCGCCAGCAGAGCCGGGACAGGGGACTTGGTAAATCAGCCCCAGCATTTT. Translating it yields CASRAGTGDLVNQPQHF. The chain uses TRBV5-1 and TRBJ1-5; TRBD1 aligns across 10 bases. From germline, CDR1 is SGHRS and CDR2 YFSETQ. The junction had 12 bases not matched to a gene; V was cut back by 5 bases and J by 4 bases. The CDR3 loop spans 17 amino acids.

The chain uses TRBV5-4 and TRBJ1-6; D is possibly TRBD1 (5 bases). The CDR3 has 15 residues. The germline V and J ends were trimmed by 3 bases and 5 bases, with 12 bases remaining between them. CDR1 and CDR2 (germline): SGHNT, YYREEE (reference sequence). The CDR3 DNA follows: TGTGCCAGCAGCTCTCTTGGCAGGGATAATTCACCCCTCCACTTT. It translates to CASSSLGRDNSPLHF.

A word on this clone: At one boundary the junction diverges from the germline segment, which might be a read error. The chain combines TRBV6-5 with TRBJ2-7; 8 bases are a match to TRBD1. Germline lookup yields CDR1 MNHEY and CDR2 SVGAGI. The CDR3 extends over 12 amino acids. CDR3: CASSDGAGGRQF. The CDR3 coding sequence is TGTGCCAGCAGTGACGGGGCAGGGGGCCGCCAATTC.

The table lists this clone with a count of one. CDR3 sequence reads: CASSSLAGGRGEQFF. In DNA form, the CDR3 reads TGTGCCAGCAGTTCCTTAGCGGGGGGGCGAGGGGAGCAGTTCTTC. The chain uses TRBV28 and TRBJ2-1, with 11 bases aligning to TRBD2. The CDR3 is made up of 15 amino acids. After removal of 4 bases from V and 10 bases from J, the junction contained 9 bases not matched to a gene. The germline V gene has CDR1 MDHEN and CDR2 SYDVKM.

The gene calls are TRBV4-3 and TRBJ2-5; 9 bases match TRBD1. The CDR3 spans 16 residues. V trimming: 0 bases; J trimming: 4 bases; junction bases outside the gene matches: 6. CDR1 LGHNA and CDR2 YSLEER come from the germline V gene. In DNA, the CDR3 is TGCGCCAGCAGCCAAGACATTACAGGGGGCGGAGAGACCCAGTACTTC. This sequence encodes CASSQDITGGGETQYF.

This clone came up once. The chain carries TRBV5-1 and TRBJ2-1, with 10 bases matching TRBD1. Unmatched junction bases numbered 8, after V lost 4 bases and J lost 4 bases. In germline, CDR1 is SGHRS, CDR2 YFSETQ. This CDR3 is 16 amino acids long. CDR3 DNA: TGCGCCAGCAGCCCCTTCGGACAGGGGGAATACAATGAGCAGTTCTTC. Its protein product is CASSPFGQGEYNEQFF. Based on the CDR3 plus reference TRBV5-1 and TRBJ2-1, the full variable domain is KAGVTQTPRYLIKTRGQQVTLSCSPISGHRSVSWYQQTPGQGLQFLFEYFSETQRNKGNFPGRFSGRQFSNSRSEMNVSTLELGDSALYLCASSPFGQGEYNEQFFGPGTRLTVL.

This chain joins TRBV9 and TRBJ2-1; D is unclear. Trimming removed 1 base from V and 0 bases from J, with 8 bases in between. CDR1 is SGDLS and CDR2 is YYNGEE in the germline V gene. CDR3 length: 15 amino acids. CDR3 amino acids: CASSVFWSSYNEQFF. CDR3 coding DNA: TGTGCCAGCAGCGTATTCTGGAGCTCCTACAATGAGCAGTTCTTC.

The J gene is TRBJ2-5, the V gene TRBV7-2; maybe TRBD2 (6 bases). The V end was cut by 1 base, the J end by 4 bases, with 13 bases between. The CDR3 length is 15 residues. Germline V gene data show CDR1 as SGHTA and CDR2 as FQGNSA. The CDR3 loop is CASSLELLEGETQYF. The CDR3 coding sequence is TGTGCCAGCAGCTTAGAGCTGCTGGAGGGAGAGACCCAGTACTTC.

CDR3 nucleotides: TGCAGCGTACTAGACAGGGGGCTTGTCTACGAGCAGTACTTC. Translation gives CSVLDRGLVYEQYF. The rearrangement joins TRBV29-1 to TRBJ2-7, with 10 bases identical to TRBD1. The junction had 8 bases not matched to a gene; V was cut back by 6 bases and J by 3 bases. This CDR3 has 14 amino acids. Germline V CDR1 and CDR2: SQVTM, ANQGSEA.

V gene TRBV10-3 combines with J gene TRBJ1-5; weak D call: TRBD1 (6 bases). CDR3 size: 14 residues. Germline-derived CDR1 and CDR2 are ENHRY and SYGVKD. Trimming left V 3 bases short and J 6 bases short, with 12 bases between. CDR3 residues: CAISDQGPGQPQHF. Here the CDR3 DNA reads TGTGCCATCAGTGACCAGGGGCCTGGTCAGCCCCAGCATTTT.

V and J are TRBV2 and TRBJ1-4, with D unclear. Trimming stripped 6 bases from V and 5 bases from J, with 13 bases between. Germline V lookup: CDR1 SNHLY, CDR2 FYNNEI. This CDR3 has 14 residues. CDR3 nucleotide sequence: TGTGCCAGCAGGGAGATACCCCGCAATGAAAAACTGTTTTTT. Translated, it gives CASREIPRNEKLFF.

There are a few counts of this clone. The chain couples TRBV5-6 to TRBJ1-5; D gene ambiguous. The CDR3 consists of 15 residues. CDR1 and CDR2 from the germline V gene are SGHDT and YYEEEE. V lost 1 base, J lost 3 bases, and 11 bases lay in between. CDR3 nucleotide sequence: TGTGCCAGCAGCTTGAGAGGCATTCTCAATCAGCCCCAGCATTTT. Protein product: CASSLRGILNQPQHF.

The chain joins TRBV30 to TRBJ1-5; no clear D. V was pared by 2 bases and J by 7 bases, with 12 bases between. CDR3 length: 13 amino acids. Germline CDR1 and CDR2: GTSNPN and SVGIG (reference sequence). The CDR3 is CAWSPTLEQPQHF. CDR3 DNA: TGTGCCTGGAGTCCGACTTTAGAGCAGCCCCAGCATTTT. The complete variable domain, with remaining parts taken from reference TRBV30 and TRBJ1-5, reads SQTIHQWPATLVQPVGSPLSLECTVEGTSNPNLYWYRQAAGRGLQLLFYSVGIGQISSEVPQNLSASRPQDRQFILSSKKLLLSDSGFYLCAWSPTLEQPQHFGDGTRLSIL.

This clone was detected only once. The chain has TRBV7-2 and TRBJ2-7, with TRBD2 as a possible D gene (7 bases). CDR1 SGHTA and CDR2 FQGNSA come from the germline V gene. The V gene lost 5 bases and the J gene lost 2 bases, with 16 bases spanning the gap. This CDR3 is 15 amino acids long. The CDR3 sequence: CASSPRTRGPYEQYF. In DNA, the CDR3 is TGTGCCAGCAGCCCCCGGACGCGGGGGCCCTACGAGCAGTACTTC.

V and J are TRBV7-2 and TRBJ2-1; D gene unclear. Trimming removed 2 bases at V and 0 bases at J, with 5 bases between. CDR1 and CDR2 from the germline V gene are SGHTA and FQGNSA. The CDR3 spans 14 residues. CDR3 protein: CASSLIGSYNEQFF. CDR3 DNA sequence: TGTGCCAGCAGCTTAATCGGCTCCTACAATGAGCAGTTCTTC.

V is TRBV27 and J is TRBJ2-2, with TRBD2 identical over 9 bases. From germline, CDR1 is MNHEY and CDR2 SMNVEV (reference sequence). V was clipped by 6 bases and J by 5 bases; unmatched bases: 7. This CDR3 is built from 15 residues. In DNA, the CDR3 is TGTGCCAGCAGGCCGACTAGCGGCCGAACCGGGGAGCTGTTTTTT. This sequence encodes CASRPTSGRTGELFF.

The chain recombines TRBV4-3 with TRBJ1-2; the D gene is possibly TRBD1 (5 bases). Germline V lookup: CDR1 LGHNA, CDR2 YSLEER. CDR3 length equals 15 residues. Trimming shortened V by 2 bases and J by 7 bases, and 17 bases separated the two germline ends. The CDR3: CASSQSLGVGGGYTF. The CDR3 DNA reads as TGCGCCAGCAGCCAATCCTTAGGGGTCGGCGGTGGCTACACCTTC.

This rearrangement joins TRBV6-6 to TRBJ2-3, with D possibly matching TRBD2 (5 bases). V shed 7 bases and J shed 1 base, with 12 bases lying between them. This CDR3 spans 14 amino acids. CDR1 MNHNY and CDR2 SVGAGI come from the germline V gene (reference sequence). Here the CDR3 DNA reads TGTGCCAGCATCCGAGGGCCAGGCACAGATACGCAGTATTTT. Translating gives CASIRGPGTDTQYF.

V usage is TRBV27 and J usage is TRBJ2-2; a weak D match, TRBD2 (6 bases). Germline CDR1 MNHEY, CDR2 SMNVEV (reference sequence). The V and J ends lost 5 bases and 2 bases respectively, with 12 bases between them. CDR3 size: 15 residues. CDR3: CASSPGRINTGELFF. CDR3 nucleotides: TGTGCCAGCAGTCCAGGGAGGATTAACACCGGGGAGCTGTTTTTT.